This TCR beta chain was retrieved from a study of beta chain features in type 1 diabetes. Study details: The samples had roughly 100,000,000 sorted cells examined in all.

Concerning this clone itself: The antigen remains unidentified.

Study outcomes and limitations: PCR might preferentially amplify shorter templates, equally in patients and controls. A potential influence of HLA type upon TCRB rearrangement remained unresolved herein.

The CDR3 covers 15 residues. V was pared by 1 base and J by 8 bases, with 15 bases between. Germline-derived CDR1 and CDR2 are SGHTA and FQGNSA. Only one heparinised blood draw was taken per donor, and its volume averaged approximately 0.11 L. Expressed TCRB transcripts got sequenced, as all isolated RNA was reverse transcribed. Only in-frame clones appear in the TCRdb table, and some are missing; sequencing was by immunoSEQ multiplex PCR. Of around 430,000 clones in the sample, roughly 30% were seen once. The sequencing sample was made of naive CD4+ T cells from blood. This clonotype was sampled from a man younger than 30 in good health. The gene calls are TRBV7-2 and TRBJ2-1; a weak D match, TRBD1 (5 bases). For the CDR3, the DNA is TGTGCCAGCAGCTTAGACGTCAGGGTTCGGGATGAGCAGTTCTTC. Protein product: CASSLDVRVRDEQFF.